Described below is a single T cell receptor beta chain sequence and its context. Antigen unknown. The data are from a study of T-cell memory formation after mild COVID-19. At the level of the study: TCR clusters were largely donor specific. Study observations and caveats: SARS-CoV-2 specificity of second-wave clones peaking day 37 was unconfirmed. Chiefly within CM and EM were the contracting CD4+ clones; CD8+ ones were within EMRA.

CDR3 length: 14 amino acids. Germline V gives CDR1 SGHDT, CDR2 YYEEEE. V dropped 1 base and J dropped 3 bases, with 8 bases sitting between them. The authors produced TCR alpha and TCR beta cDNA libraries with sample barcodes and UMIs by 5'RACE using constant-segment primers. TCRdb called the 5' RACE reads again in MiXCR, with one record for every CDR3 protein. The sample carries 300,000 to 350,000 distinct CDR3 sequences, approximately 19% recorded once. What was sequenced was PBMCs or a T cell subset sorted from them (not recorded which). The receptor comes from a man aged 18 to 30 who had mild COVID-19 (a few samples of this study predate the infection). Cell type and time point are not known. This chain uses TRBV5-6 with TRBJ2-4; D is perhaps TRBD2 (6 bases). Here the CDR3 DNA reads TGTGCCAGCAGCTTGAGGAGGGGCAAAAACATTCAGTACTTC. It specifies CASSLRRGKNIQYF.